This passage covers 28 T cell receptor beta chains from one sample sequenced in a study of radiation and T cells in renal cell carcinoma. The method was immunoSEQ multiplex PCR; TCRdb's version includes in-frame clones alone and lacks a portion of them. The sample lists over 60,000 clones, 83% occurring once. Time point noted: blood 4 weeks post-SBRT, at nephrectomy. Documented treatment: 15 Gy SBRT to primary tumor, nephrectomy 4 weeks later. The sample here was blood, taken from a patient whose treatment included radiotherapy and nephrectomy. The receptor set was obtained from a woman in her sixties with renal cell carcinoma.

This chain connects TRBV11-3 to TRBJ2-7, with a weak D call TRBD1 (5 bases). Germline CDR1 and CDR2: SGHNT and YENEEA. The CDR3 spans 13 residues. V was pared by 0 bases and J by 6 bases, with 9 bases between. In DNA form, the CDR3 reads TGTGCCAGCAGCTTAGAAGCAGGGTCCGAGCAGTACTTC. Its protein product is CASSLEAGSEQYF.

The CDR3 region is CASNPQGVGTQYF. The CDR3 DNA reads TGTGCCAGCAACCCCCAGGGGGTGGGGACGCAGTATTTT. V gene TRBV27 combines with J gene TRBJ2-3; 7 bases map to TRBD1. V was clipped by 7 bases and J by 9 bases; unmatched bases: 10. Looked up from germline, CDR1 is MNHEY and CDR2 is SMNVEV (reference sequence). The CDR3 loop spans 13 amino acids.

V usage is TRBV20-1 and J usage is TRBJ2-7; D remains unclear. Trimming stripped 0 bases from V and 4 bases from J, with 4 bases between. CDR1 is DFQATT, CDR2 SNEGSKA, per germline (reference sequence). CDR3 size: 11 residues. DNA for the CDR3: TGCAGTGCTAGAGATCAGTACGAGCAGTACTTC. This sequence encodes CSARDQYEQYF.

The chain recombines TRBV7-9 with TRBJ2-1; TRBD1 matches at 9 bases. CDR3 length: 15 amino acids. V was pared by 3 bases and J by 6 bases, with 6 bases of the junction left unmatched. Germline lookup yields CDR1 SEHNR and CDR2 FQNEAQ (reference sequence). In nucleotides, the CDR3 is TGTGCCAGCAGCTTTTGGGGACAGGGCCCCAATGAGCAGTTCTTC. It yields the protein CASSFWGQGPNEQFF.

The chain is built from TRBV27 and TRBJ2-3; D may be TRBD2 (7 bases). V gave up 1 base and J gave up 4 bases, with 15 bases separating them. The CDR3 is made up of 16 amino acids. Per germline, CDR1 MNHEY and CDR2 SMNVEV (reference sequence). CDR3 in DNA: TGTGCCAGCAGTTTATTTGGGGGGGACATAGCAGATACGCAGTATTTT. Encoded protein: CASSLFGGDIADTQYF.

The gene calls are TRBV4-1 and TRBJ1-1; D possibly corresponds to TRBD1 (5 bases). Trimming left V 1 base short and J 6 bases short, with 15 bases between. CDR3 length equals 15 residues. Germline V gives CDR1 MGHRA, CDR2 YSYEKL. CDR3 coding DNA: TGCGCCAGCAGCCAAGCCACGGGGGAGTGGCCTGAAGCTTTCTTT. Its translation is CASSQATGEWPEAFF.

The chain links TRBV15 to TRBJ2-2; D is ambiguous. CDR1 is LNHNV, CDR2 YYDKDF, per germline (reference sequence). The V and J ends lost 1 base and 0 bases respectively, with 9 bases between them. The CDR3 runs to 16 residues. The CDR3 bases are TGTGCCACCAGCAGAGGTCCCCTGACGAACACCGGGGAGCTGTTTTTT. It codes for CATSRGPLTNTGELFF.

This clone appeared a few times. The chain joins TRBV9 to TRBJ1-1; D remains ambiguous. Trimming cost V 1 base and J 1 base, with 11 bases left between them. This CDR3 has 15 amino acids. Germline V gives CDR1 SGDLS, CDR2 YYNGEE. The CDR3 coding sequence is TGTGCCAGCAGCGTACTAGACGGGAAGAACACTGAAGCTTTCTTT. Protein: CASSVLDGKNTEAFF.

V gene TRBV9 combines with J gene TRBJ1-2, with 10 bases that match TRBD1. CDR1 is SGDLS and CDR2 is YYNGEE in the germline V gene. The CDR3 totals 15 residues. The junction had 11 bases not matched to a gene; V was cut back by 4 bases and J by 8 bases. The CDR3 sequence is CASSPGTGVRGGYTF. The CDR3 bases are TGTGCCAGCAGCCCCGGGACAGGGGTGCGAGGCGGCTACACCTTC.

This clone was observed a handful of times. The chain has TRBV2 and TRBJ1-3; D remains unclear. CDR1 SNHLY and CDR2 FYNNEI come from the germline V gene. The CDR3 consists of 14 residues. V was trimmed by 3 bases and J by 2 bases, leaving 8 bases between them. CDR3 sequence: CASSDQSAGNTIYF. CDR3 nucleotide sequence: TGTGCCAGCAGTGACCAATCGGCTGGAAACACCATATATTTT. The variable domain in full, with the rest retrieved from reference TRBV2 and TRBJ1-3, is EPEVTQTPSHQVTQMGQEVILRCVPISNHLYFYWYRQILGQKVEFLVSFYNNEISEKSEIFDDQFSVERPDGSNFTLKIRSTKLEDSAMYFCASSDQSAGNTIYFGEGSWLTVV.

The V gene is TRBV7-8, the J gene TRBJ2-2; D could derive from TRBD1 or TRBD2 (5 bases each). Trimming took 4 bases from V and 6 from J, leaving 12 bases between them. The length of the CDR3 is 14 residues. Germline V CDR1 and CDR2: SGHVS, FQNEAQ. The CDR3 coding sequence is TGTGCCAGCAGCTCCCGGGACCCACCCGGGGAGCTGTTTTTT. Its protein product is CASSSRDPPGELFF.

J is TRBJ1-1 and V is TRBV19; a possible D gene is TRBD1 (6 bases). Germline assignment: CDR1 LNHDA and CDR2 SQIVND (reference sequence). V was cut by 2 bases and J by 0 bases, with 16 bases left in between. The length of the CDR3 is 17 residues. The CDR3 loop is CASSISRGQRLNTEAFF. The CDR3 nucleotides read TGTGCCAGTAGTATAAGCAGGGGCCAGCGCTTGAACACTGAAGCTTTCTTT.

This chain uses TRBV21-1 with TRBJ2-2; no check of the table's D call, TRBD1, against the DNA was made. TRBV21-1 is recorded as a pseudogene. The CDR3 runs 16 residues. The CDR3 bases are TGTGCCAGCAGCCTCGAAAACAGGGGGCGCACCGGGGAGCTGTTTTTT. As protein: CASSLENRGRTGELFF.

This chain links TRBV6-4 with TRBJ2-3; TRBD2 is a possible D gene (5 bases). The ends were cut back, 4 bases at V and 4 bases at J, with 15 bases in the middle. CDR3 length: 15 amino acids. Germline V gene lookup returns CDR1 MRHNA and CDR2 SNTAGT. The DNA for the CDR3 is TGTGCCAGCAGTGCTAACTGGAGAGGGTCAGATACGCAGTATTTT. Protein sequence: CASSANWRGSDTQYF.

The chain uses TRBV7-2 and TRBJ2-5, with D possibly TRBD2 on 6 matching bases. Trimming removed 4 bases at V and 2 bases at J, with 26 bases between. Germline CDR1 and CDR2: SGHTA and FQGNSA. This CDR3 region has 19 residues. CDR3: CASSSVGGGGGSYQETQYF. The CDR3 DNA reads TGTGCCAGCAGCTCTGTCGGTGGGGGTGGAGGGAGTTATCAAGAGACCCAGTACTTC.

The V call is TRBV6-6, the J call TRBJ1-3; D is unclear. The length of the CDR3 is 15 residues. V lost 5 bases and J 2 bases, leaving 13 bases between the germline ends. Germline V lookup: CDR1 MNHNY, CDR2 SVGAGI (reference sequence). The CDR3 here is CASSRVINTGNTIYF. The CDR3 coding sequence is TGTGCCAGCAGTCGGGTAATAAATACTGGAAACACCATATATTTT.

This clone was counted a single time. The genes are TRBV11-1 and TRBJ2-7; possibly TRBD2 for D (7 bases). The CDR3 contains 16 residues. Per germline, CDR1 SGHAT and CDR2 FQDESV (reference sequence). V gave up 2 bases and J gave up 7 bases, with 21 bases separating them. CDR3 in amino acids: CASSLLRGGGGLEQYF. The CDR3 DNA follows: TGTGCCAGCAGCTTATTGAGGGGGGGCGGCGGATTGGAGCAGTACTTC.

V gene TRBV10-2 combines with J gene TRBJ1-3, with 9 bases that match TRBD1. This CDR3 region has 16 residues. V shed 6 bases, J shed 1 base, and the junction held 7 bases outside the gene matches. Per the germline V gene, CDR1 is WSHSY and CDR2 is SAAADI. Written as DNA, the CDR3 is TGCGCCAGCAGGAGGGGGACAGGGAATTCTGGAAACACCATATATTTT. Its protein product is CASRRGTGNSGNTIYF.

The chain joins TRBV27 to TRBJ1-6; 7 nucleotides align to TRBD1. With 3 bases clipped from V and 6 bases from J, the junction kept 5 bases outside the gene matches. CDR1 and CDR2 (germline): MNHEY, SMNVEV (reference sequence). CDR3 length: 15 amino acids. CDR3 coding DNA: TGTGCCAGCAGTTTGGCAGGACAGGTTAATTCACCCCTCCACTTT. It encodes CASSLAGQVNSPLHF.

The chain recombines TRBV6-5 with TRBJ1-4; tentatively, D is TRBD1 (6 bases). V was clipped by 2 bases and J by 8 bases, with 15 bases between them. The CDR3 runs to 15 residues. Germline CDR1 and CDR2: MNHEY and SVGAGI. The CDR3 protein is CASSYLGQMREKLFF. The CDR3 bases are TGTGCCAGCAGTTACCTCGGACAGATGAGGGAAAAACTGTTTTTT.

The CDR3 DNA reads TGTGCCACTTCCCCCGGGACGGCGGCTTCACCCCTCCACTTT. The encoded protein is CATSPGTAASPLHF. J is TRBJ1-6 and V is TRBV2; tentatively, D is TRBD1 (5 bases). The germline V gene encodes CDR1 SNHLY and CDR2 FYNNEI. V lost 10 bases and J 9 bases, leaving 19 bases between the germline ends. This CDR3 comprises 14 residues.

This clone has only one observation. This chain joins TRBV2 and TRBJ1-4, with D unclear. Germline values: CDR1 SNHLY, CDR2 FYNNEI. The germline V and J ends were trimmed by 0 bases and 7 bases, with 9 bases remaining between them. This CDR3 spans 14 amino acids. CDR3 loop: CASSEAMRVEKLFF. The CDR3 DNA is TGTGCCAGCAGTGAAGCAATGCGGGTTGAAAAACTGTTTTTT.

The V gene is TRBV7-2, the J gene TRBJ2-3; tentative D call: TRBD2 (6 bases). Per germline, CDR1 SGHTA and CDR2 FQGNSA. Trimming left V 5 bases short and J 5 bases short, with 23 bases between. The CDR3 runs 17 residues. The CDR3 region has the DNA TGTGCCAGCAGCCCTCGGGGTACGCTGCTCGGGGGAGATACGCAGTATTTT. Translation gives CASSPRGTLLGGDTQYF.

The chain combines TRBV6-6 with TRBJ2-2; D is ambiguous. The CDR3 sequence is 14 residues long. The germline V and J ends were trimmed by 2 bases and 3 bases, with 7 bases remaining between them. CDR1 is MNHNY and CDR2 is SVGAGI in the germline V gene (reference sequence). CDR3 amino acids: CASSYTPDTGELFF. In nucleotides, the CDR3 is TGTGCCAGCAGTTACACACCTGACACCGGGGAGCTGTTTTTT.

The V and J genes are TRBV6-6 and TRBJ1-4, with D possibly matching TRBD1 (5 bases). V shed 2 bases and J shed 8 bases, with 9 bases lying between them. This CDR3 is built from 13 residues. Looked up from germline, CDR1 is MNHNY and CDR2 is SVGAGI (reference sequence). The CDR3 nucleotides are TGTGCCAGCAGTTACAAGGACAACGAAAAACTGTTTTTT. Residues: CASSYKDNEKLFF.

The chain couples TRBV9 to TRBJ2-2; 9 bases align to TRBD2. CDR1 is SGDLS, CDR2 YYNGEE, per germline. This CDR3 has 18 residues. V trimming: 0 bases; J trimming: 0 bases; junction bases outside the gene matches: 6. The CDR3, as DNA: TGTGCCAGCAGCGTAGAGGGTAGCGGGGGTCCGAACACCGGGGAGCTGTTTTTT. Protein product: CASSVEGSGGPNTGELFF.

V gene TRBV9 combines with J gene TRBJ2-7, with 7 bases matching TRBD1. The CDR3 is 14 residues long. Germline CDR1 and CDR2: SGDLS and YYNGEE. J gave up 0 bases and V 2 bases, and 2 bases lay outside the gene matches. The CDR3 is CASSVRGHSYEQYF. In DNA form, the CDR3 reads TGTGCCAGCAGCGTGAGGGGGCACTCCTACGAGCAGTACTTC.

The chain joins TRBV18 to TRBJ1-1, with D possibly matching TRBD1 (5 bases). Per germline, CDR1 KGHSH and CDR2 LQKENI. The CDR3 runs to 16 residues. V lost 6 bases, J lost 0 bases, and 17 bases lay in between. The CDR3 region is CASSLAGGVMNTEAFF. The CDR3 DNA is TGTGCCAGCTCCCTGGCCGGAGGGGTAATGAACACTGAAGCTTTCTTT.